The 11 T cell receptor beta chains in this list originate from one sample, sequenced in a study of identical twins. TCRdb called the 5' RACE reads again in MiXCR, with one record for every CDR3 protein. The data contain about 240,000 distinct CDR3 sequences, about an eighth of them singletons. The sample was also reused in another study, on yellow fever vaccine responses in identical twins.

Specimen: memory (CD45RO+) T cells sorted from blood. Receptors were obtained from a woman in her late teens or twenties in good health.

There are a few counts of this clonotype. The chain combines TRBV18 with TRBJ2-7, with 9 bases matching TRBD2. Unmatched junction bases numbered 6, after V lost 0 bases and J lost 6 bases. Germline CDR1 KGHSH, CDR2 LQKENI. The CDR3 is 15 amino acids. As DNA, the CDR3 is TGTGCCAGCTCACCACCGGCAGGGACTAGCAGCGAGCAGTACTTC. It is translated as CASSPPAGTSSEQYF.

CDR3: CASTFNRGSYNEQFF. The CDR3, as DNA: TGTGCCAGCACCTTCAACAGGGGATCCTACAATGAGCAGTTCTTC. This rearrangement joins TRBV7-9 to TRBJ2-1; 7 bases are shared with TRBD1. The CDR3 loop spans 15 amino acids. The germline V gene has CDR1 SEHNR and CDR2 FQNEAQ (reference sequence). After removal of 7 bases from V and 1 base from J, the junction contained 7 bases not matched to a gene.

The sample holds many counts of this clonotype. The chain recombines TRBV28 with TRBJ2-7; no reliable D call. Germline values: CDR1 MDHEN, CDR2 SYDVKM. The CDR3 runs 10 residues. The germline V and J ends were trimmed by 4 bases and 5 bases, with 3 bases remaining between them. The CDR3 DNA sequence: TGTGCCAGCAGTTCCCACGAGCAGTACTTC. Encoded protein: CASSSHEQYF.

V usage is TRBV20-1 and J usage is TRBJ2-5, with 11 bases matching TRBD2. The length of the CDR3 is 15 residues. V was pared by 3 bases and J by 1 base, with 4 bases of the junction left unmatched. Per the germline V gene, CDR1 is DFQATT and CDR2 is SNEGSKA (reference sequence). The CDR3 protein is CSASSGGAFQETQYF. CDR3 nucleotide sequence: TGCAGTGCTAGTAGCGGGGGGGCCTTCCAAGAGACCCAGTACTTC.

V is TRBV7-2 and J is TRBJ2-2; D perhaps matches TRBD2 (5 bases). V lost 1 base and J lost 5, with 8 bases in between. From germline, CDR1 is SGHTA and CDR2 FQGNSA. This CDR3 region has 14 residues. The CDR3 region is CASSLVGGTGELFF. The DNA of the CDR3 is TGTGCCAGCAGCTTAGTAGGCGGGACCGGGGAGCTGTTTTTT.

This chain joins TRBV20-1 and TRBJ2-5; 9 bases fit TRBD1. CDR1 is DFQATT, CDR2 SNEGSKA, per germline (reference sequence). The CDR3 has 16 amino acids. V lost 1 base and J lost 8; bases outside the gene matches: 14. The CDR3 region is CSARVTRQGVPTTQYF. CDR3 nucleotide sequence: TGCAGTGCTAGAGTAACACGACAGGGGGTACCCACCACCCAGTACTTC.

This chain uses TRBV5-1 with TRBJ2-5; D possibly corresponds to TRBD1 (5 bases). Germline CDR1 and CDR2: SGHRS and YFSETQ. Trimming stripped 4 bases from V and 2 bases from J, with 9 bases between. The CDR3 totals 13 residues. The CDR3 protein is CASSARGQETQYF. CDR3 sequence (DNA): TGCGCCAGCAGCGCTAGGGGTCAAGAGACCCAGTACTTC.

This rearrangement joins TRBV7-2 to TRBJ2-7; 7 bases match TRBD2. CDR3 length: 15 amino acids. CDR1 and CDR2 from the germline V gene are SGHTA and FQGNSA. After removal of 0 bases from V and 4 bases from J, the junction contained 6 bases not matched to a gene. CDR3 nucleotides: TGTGCCAGCAGCTTAGCGGGGGGGAATATATACGAGCAGTACTTC. This translates into CASSLAGGNIYEQYF.

This clonotype was picked up a small number of times. In nucleotides, the CDR3 is TGCGCCAGCAGCCCCTCCAGGGAGCCGTCCTACGAGCAGTACTTC. Encoded protein: CASSPSREPSYEQYF. The V and J genes are TRBV4-3 and TRBJ2-7; D is tentatively TRBD1 or TRBD2 (5 bases each). The V end lost 4 bases, the J end lost 1 base, and 14 bases lay between the germline ends. The V gene's germline CDR1 is LGHNA and CDR2 YSLEER. The CDR3 has 15 residues.

The V gene is TRBV7-8, the J gene TRBJ2-1; the D gene is possibly TRBD1 (6 bases). The CDR3 runs 15 residues. The V gene lost 1 base and the J gene lost 4 bases, with 11 bases spanning the gap. CDR1 is SGHVS and CDR2 is FQNEAQ in the germline V gene. The CDR3 nucleotides are TGTGCCAGCAGCTTAGTTACAGGGAATTACAATGAGCAGTTCTTC. Amino acid sequence: CASSLVTGNYNEQFF.

The genes are TRBV6-1 and TRBJ2-2; the D is unclear. This CDR3 comprises 13 residues. V was pared by 6 bases and J by 3 bases, with 8 bases between. Per germline, CDR1 MNHNS and CDR2 SASEGT. The CDR3: CASSNSDTGELFF. DNA for the CDR3: TGTGCCAGCAGCAACAGCGACACCGGGGAGCTGTTTTTT.